The following is a T cell receptor beta chain sequence with its context. V was pared by 0 bases and J by 2 bases, with 8 bases between. Germline values: CDR1 SGHVS, CDR2 FQNEAQ. This CDR3 is built from 15 residues. It was with 60 Vbeta and 13 Jbeta primers that the PCR ran. Profiled with immunoSEQ multiplex PCR; TCRdb holds only in-frame clones, not every one. The repertoire has under 200,000 clones, 75% to 90% of them found once; the top ten carry under 2.5%. The record originates from a study of cytomegalovirus exposure and HLA in healthy donors. Study overall: Of all 400 or so donors who were genotyped, roughly 85% belonged to the Caucasian-associated ancestry cluster.

The TCR originated in a woman between 18 and 29 years old in good health and CMV-seronegative. Specimen: PBMCs. The gene calls are TRBV7-8 and TRBJ1-5; D not resolved. The CDR3 region is CASSLAEEGNQPQHF. CDR3 nucleotides: TGTGCCAGCAGCTTAGCGGAGGAGGGCAATCAGCCCCAGCATTTT.